The T cell receptor (beta chain) described here comes from a study of blood T cell repertoires in COVID-19. This CDR3 region has 15 residues. V was clipped by 6 bases and J by 4 bases; unmatched bases: 6. The germline V gene encodes CDR1 SGHTA and CDR2 FQGNSA. TCRdb's copy holds only in-frame clones and misses some; the assay was immunoSEQ multiplex PCR. Among 14,000 or so clones listed, 73% were seen once. The V gene is TRBV7-2, the J gene TRBJ2-1, with 10 nucleotides matching TRBD1. Sequencing input: peripheral blood. The clonotype originates from a man in his 70s with acute or convalescent COVID-19. The CDR3 DNA reads TGTGCCAGCAGACCACCGGGACAGGGGTACAATGAGCAGTTCTTC. Its protein is CASRPPGQGYNEQFF.